This TCR beta chain was identified during a study of blood T cell repertoires in COVID-19. Whole-study context: Samples came from the United States, Italy and Spain, spanning acute and convalescent COVID-19.

In the original analysis: Researchers report that nucleated cell counts were estimated from reference gene primer amplification. Libraries were prepared by immunoSEQ multiplex PCR; TCRdb keeps only in-frame clonotypes and omits some of them. V and J calls and clone size come straight from that table; D and trimming were deduced from the DNA. This sample has roughly 480,000 clones, with roughly nine tenths found just once. The ends lost 6 bases at V and 0 bases at J; junction bases unmatched: 5. The CDR3 covers 16 residues. The germline gives CDR1 SNHLY, CDR2 FYNNEI. V usage is TRBV2 and J usage is TRBJ1-5, with TRBD1 matching over 10 bases. The sequencing input was peripheral blood. This receptor was identified in a man aged 18 to 29 with COVID-19, enrolled during active disease. The DNA for the CDR3 is TGTGCCAGCAGGAAGGACAGGGGGTTTAGCAATCAGCCCCAGCATTTT. It is translated as CASRKDRGFSNQPQHF. The complete variable domain, with remaining parts taken from reference TRBV2 and TRBJ1-5, reads EPEVTQTPSHQVTQMGQEVILRCVPISNHLYFYWYRQILGQKVEFLVSFYNNEISEKSEIFDDQFSVERPDGSNFTLKIRSTKLEDSAMYFCASRKDRGFSNQPQHFGDGTRLSIL.